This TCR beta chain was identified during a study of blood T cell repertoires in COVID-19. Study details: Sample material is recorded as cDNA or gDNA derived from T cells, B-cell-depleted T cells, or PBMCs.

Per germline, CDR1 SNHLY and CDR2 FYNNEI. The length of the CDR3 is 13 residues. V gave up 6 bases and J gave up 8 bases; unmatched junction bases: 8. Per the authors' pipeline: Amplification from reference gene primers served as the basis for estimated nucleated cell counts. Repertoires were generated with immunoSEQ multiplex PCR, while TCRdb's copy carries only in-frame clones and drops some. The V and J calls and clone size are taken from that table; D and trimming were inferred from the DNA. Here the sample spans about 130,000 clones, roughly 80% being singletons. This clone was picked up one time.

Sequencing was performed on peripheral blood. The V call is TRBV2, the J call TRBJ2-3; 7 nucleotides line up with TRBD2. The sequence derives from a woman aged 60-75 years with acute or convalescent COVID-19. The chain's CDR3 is CASSPGGLATQYF. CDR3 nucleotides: TGTGCCAGCAGCCCCGGGGGGTTGGCTACGCAGTATTTT.